Listed below are T cell receptor beta chains from one sample, sequenced in a study of blood T cells in healthy people across ages. Using its own MiXCR run on the 5' RACE reads, TCRdb lists one record per CDR3 protein. The table lists about a million distinct CDR3 sequences, approximately 50% of them singletons, with about a fifth in the top ten. Sequenced sample: blood. The source is a woman in her sixties in good health. Both conserved end residues are part of each CDR3. Each record gives: clone size, J gene, D gene, V gene, CDR3 DNA, CDR3 protein. The D gene is left open where the match is weak. Clone size is not always given. Where it is, it says once, few, many or a class for expanded clones.

>once|TRBJ2-1|.|TRBV7-2
TGTGCCAGCAGCTTCCGTCTCGCAGTTAGTATCGGCAATGAGCAGTTCTTC
CASSFRLAVSIGNEQFF
>.|TRBJ2-7|TRBD1|TRBV5-4
TGTGCCAGCAGCTTGGGGGACAGGGCCCGCTACGAGCAGTACTTC
CASSLGDRARYEQYF
>.|TRBJ2-7|TRBD1|TRBV20-1
TGCAGTGCTCAAACAGGGGGCCCTAGCTCCTACGAGCAGTACTTC
CSAQTGGPSSYEQYF
>once|TRBJ2-7|.|TRBV3-1
TGTGCCAGCAGCCAAGGAACAGTTGGAGTCTACGAGCAGTACTTC
CASSQGTVGVYEQYF
>.|TRBJ2-7|.|TRBV20-1
TGCAGTGCTAGAGATTACCACGTTAACTCCTACGAGCAGTACTTC
CSARDYHVNSYEQYF
>.|TRBJ2-5|.|TRBV15
TGTGCCACCAGGGGATCGGGGCAAGAGACCCAGTACTTC
CATRGSGQETQYF
>few|TRBJ1-2|TRBD1|TRBV13
TGTGCCAGCAGCCCCCTGGTGACAGGGGGTAACTATGGCTACACCTTC
CASSPLVTGGNYGYTF
>.|TRBJ2-7|.|TRBV28
TGTGCCAGCAGTTCTCCGGGGCCTACCTACGAGCAGTACTTC
CASSSPGPTYEQYF
>.|TRBJ2-7|TRBD2|TRBV20-1
TGCAGTGCTAGAGATTCCCTAGCGGACTACGAGCAGTACTTC
CSARDSLADYEQYF
>.|TRBJ2-5|.|TRBV6-6
TGTGCCAGCAAGGCTTATCGGGCCTCCCAAGAGACCCAGTACTTC
CASKAYRASQETQYF
>few|TRBJ2-4|.|TRBV5-1
TGCGCCAGCAGCTTGAGGTTAGGCGGGGACATTCAGTACTTC
CASSLRLGGDIQYF
>.|TRBJ2-1|.|TRBV2
TGTGCCAGCAGTGGTGGGGCTACCTACAATGAGCAGTTCTTC
CASSGGATYNEQFF
>.|TRBJ2-7|TRBD1|TRBV11-2
TGTGCCAGCAGCTTCGACAGGGTTCGCTCCTACGAGCAGTACTTC
CASSFDRVRSYEQYF
>.|TRBJ2-3|.|TRBV30
TGTGCCTGGAAAAAAACATCAGATACGCAGTATTTT
CAWKKTSDTQYF
>.|TRBJ2-1|.|TRBV20-1
TGCAGTGCTAAGGGTAGCGCTAGCTCCTACAATGAGCAGTTCTTC
CSAKGSASSYNEQFF
>.|TRBJ2-6|TRBD1|TRBV7-2
TGTACCAGCAGCTCCGGGACAGGGGTTGGGGCCAACGTCCTGACTTTC
CTSSSGTGVGANVLTF
>once|TRBJ2-1|TRBD2|TRBV20-1
TGCAGTGCTCAAAAGAGACTAGCGGTTAACAATGAGCAGTTCTTC
CSAQKRLAVNNEQFF
>.|TRBJ2-1|TRBD1|TRBV9
TGTGCCAGCAACCTCAGGGGGTCAGACCAAGAGACCCAGTTCTTC
CASNLRGSDQETQFF
>.|TRBJ2-1|TRBD1|TRBV3-1
TGTGCCAGCAGCCGAGGGACAGCGTGGAATGAGCAGTTCTTC
CASSRGTAWNEQFF
>.|TRBJ2-7|TRBD2|TRBV4-1
TGCGCCAGCAGCCTCCAAGCGGGAGAGTTTTTTTGGTACGAGCAGTACTTC
CASSLQAGEFFWYEQYF
>.|TRBJ1-5|.|TRBV6-1
TGTGCCAGCCAAGGTGGGGGCCCCCGGGTCCAGCCCCAGCATTTT
CASQGGGPRVQPQHF
>.|TRBJ2-3|TRBD1|TRBV20-1
TGCAGTGCTGGCCGGGACAGGGCCACAGATACGCAGTATTTT
CSAGRDRATDTQYF
>.|TRBJ2-5|.|TRBV4-3
TGCGCCAGCAGCCGAGGCTCCTCCCAAGAGACCCAGTACTTC
CASSRGSSQETQYF